This TCR beta chain was identified in a study of early T cells in non-severe SARS-CoV-2 infection. This CDR3 has 15 residues. Between the trimmed V and J ends, which lost 5 bases and 3 bases, there was a span of 17 bases. Per germline, CDR1 LNHDA and CDR2 SQIVND (reference sequence). TCRdb re-called the 5' RACE reads with MiXCR, one entry per CDR3 protein. The sample yields about 80,000 distinct CDR3 sequences, about an eighth seen once. This clonotype was observed a few times. The antigen is unknown. Study-wide results and caveats: There was a bias toward anti-spike CD8 responses in VDJdb matching, which missed private and CD4 specificities.

The TCR sequence derives from an adult who was a healthcare worker with PCR-confirmed SARS-CoV-2 infection or an uninfected control (not recorded which). Input material: whole blood. This sequence joins TRBV19 and TRBJ2-7; D possibly corresponds to TRBD1 (6 bases). For the CDR3, the DNA is TGTGCCAGTAGTCCGACAGGAGAAGCCGACTACGAGCAGTACTTC. Translating gives CASSPTGEADYEQYF.